This T cell receptor beta chain was sequenced for a study of high-grade serous ovarian cancer treatment subgroups. Tumor samples were taken before definitive surgery or chemotherapy. Looked up from germline, CDR1 is SNHLY and CDR2 is FYNNEI. The V end lost 5 bases, the J end lost 8 bases, and 18 bases lay between the germline ends. This CDR3 has 14 residues. The method was immunoSEQ multiplex PCR; TCRdb's version includes in-frame clones alone and lacks a portion of them. The sample lists about 5,800 clones, 55% to 75% seen once, with under 8.5% in the top ten. What was sequenced was tumor tissue. The chain recombines TRBV2 with TRBJ1-2; D is uncertain. The sequence came from a human donor with high-grade serous ovarian cancer. CDR3 in amino acids: CASSIAGGPGGYTF. Here the CDR3 DNA reads TGTGCCAGCAGTATTGCCGGAGGCCCGGGGGGCTACACCTTC.